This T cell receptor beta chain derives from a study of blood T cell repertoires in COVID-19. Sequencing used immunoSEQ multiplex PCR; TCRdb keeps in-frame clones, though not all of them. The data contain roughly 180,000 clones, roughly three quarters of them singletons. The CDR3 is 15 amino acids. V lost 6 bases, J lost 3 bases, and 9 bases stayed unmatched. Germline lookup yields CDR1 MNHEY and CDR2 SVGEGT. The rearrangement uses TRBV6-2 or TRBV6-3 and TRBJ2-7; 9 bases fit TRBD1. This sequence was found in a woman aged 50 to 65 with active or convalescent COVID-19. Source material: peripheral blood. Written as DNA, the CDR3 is TGTGCCAGCAGCTATAAACCGGGACAGGGCTACGAGCAGTACTTC. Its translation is CASSYKPGQGYEQYF.